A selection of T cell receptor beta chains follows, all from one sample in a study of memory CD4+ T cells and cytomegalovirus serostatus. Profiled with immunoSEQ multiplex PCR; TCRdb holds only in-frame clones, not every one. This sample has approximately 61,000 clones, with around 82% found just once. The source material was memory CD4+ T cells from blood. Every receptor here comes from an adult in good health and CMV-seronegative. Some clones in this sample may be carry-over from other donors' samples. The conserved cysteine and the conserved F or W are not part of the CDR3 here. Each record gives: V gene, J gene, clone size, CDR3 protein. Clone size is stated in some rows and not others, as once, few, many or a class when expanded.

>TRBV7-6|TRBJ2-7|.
ASSLDRAYEQY
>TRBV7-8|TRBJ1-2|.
ASTPGSGTGRVGYT
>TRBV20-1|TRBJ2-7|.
SARGTEQY
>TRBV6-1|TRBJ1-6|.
ASIPTGAYNSPLH
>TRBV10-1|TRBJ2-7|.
ASSESQPAAYEQY
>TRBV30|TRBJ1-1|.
AWSGELRRTEAF
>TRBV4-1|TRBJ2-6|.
ASSQDWGAKANVLT
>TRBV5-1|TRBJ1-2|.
ASSPGEPNYGYT
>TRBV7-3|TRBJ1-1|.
ASSADGGVNTEAF
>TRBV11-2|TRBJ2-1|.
ASSLWGAGEQF
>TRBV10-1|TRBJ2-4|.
ASSERGGNIQY
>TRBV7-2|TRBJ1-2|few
ASSSRANYGYT
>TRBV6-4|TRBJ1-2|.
ASPLGGEYGRNYGYT
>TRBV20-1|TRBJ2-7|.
SAGGSYEQY
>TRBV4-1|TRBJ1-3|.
ASRPLGRERGNTIY
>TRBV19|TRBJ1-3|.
ASSAQRGNTIY
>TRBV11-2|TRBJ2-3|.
ASTRGLAVPDTQY
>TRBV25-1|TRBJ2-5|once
ASSEPHRGQETQY
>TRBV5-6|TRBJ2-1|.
ASSSIKRTSGSSYNEQF
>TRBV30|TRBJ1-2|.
AWSVRLNYGYT
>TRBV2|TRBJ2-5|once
ASSGGEGVGRAPSQETQY
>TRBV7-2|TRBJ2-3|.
ASSRTSGSDTQY
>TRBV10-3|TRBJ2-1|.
AISDPRGRGNEQF
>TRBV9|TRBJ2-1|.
ASSVGGLAGGLNNNEQF
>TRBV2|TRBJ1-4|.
ASSPMRGQGEKLF
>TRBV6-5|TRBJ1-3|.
ASSYSTGISGNTIY
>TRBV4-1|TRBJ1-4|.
ASSQTEGQGNEKLF
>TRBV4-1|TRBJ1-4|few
ASSQSSLLNEKLF
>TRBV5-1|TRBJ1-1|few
ASSLAPDVTEAF
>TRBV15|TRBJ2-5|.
ATSRLTGGRETQY
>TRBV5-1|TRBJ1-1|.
ASSLGGEWNTEAF
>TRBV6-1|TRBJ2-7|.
ASVAYYEQY
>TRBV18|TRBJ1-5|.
ASSPTRVRNQPQH
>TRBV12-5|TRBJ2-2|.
ASGLGLAGGWTGELF
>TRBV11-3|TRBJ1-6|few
ASSLGGASPLH
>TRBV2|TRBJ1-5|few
ASSDGNQPQH
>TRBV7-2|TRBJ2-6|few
ASSFFGANVLT
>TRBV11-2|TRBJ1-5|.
ASSRHINQPQH
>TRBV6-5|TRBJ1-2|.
ASSYDRDYGYT
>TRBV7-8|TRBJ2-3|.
ASSLGIGADTQY
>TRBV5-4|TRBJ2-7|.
ASSFPGTEPQEQY
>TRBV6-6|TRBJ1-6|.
ASSYTQGANSPLH
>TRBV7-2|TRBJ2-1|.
ASSFASGGAFGEQF
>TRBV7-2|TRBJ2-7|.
ASSPDRSSYEQY
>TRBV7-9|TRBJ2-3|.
ASSLAGSDTQY
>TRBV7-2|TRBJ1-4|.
ASSGQFEKLF
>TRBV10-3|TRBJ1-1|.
AISDSTGTEAF
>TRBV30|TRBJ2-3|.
AWSILGSSTDTQY
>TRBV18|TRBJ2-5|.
ASSPLRLAGGKETQY
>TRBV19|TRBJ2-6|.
ASSIQGSGANVLT
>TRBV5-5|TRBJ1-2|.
ASSTGQGAWYGYT
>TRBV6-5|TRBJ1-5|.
ASTGEGWQPQH
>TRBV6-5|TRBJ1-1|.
ASSYSGVLDTEAF
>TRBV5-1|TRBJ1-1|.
ASSEPNTEAF
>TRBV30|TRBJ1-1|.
AWSVHGEAF